A single sample is the source of the 13 T cell receptor beta chains below, sequenced in a study of T cells in Graves' hyperthyroidism and ophthalmopathy. Template material for amplifying TCR beta CDR3 regions consisted of RNA transcripts. HTBI primers were used for first-round RT-PCR of the TCR CDR3. TCRdb re-analysed the multiplex PCR reads in MiXCR, keeping a single row per CDR3 protein. The table includes some 420,000 distinct CDR3 sequences, approximately 15% detected once. The sample taken for sequencing was blood. These receptors all stem from a woman aged 18 to 35 with Graves' hyperthyroidism.

This clonotype was seen only a few times. The chain uses TRBV27 and TRBJ2-7, with D possibly being TRBD2 (5 bases). CDR3 size: 14 residues. Germline CDR1 and CDR2: MNHEY and SMNVEV (reference sequence). V was pared by 6 bases and J by 3 bases, with 15 bases between. The CDR3: CASRLGRENYEQYF. Here the CDR3 DNA reads TGTGCCAGCAGACTAGGGAGAGAGAACTACGAGCAGTACTTC.

This clonotype was seen more than once but under ten times. The chain's CDR3 is CSASPGQQETQYF. In DNA form, the CDR3 reads TGCAGTGCGAGTCCGGGACAACAAGAGACCCAGTACTTC. This chain links TRBV20-1 with TRBJ2-5; TRBD1 is a possible D gene (6 bases). The V gene lost 6 bases and the J gene lost 2 bases, with 13 bases spanning the gap. The CDR3 loop spans 13 amino acids. CDR1 and CDR2 from the germline V gene are DFQATT and SNEGSKA (reference sequence).

This clonotype was detected ten times or more. This chain joins TRBV20-1 and TRBJ2-5, with TRBD2 matching 8 bases. Germline-derived CDR1 and CDR2 are DFQATT and SNEGSKA (reference sequence). The CDR3 has 15 amino acids. Losses at the gene ends were 5 bases for V and 3 bases for J; bases not matched to a gene: 11. The CDR3 DNA follows: TGCAGTGCTCGGCGGGCGACTAGCGCTGAAGAGACCCAGTACTTC. Translated: CSARRATSAEETQYF.

Ten or more counts support this clonotype. This rearrangement joins TRBV6-5 to TRBJ1-2; D perhaps matches TRBD1 (5 bases). Germline CDR1 reads MNHEY; CDR2 reads SVGAGI. V was clipped by 0 bases and J by 1 base, with 12 bases between them. The CDR3 is 16 amino acids. CDR3 protein: CASSYSKVGLNYGYTF. The CDR3, as DNA: TGTGCCAGCAGTTACTCTAAAGTGGGGCTTAACTATGGCTACACCTTC.

In this sample, this clonotype turned up many times. The chain joins TRBV10-3 to TRBJ2-1; D not certain. Germline CDR1 reads ENHRY; CDR2 reads SYGVKD. Trimming left V 6 bases short and J 7 bases short, with 16 bases between. The length of the CDR3 is 14 residues. This chain's CDR3 is CAIRGSSMTNEQFF. The CDR3 nucleotides are TGTGCCATCAGGGGCAGCTCTATGACGAATGAGCAGTTCTTC.

This clonotype was observed a single time. Since a much larger clone is just one base distant, this may be a read error. This chain uses TRBV9 with TRBJ2-3; perhaps TRBD1 as D (6 bases). Trimming removed 7 bases from V and 5 bases from J, with 20 bases in between. CDR3 length: 15 residues. The V gene's germline CDR1 is SGDLS and CDR2 YYNGEE. CDR3 DNA: TGTGCCAGCTCACCAGGGGAAACTCGCAGAGATACGCAGTATTTT. Translating gives CASSPGETRRDTQYF.

J is TRBJ2-7 and V is TRBV9; no clear D. Trimming left V 6 bases short and J 5 bases short, with 12 bases between. From germline, CDR1 is SGDLS and CDR2 YYNGEE. This CDR3 spans 12 amino acids. Here the CDR3 reads CASTKWADEQYF. The CDR3 DNA is TGTGCCAGCACGAAGTGGGCGGACGAGCAGTACTTC.

This clonotype has only a few counts. The chain combines TRBV7-2 with TRBJ2-3, with TRBD2 identical over 7 bases. The CDR3 runs to 15 residues. V lost 7 bases to trimming and J lost 4 bases; unmatched junction nucleotides: 11. Germline CDR1 is SGHTA and CDR2 is FQGNSA. The CDR3 region has the DNA TGTGCCAGCATCCGCACGGGAGGTGGGGCAGATACGCAGTATTTT. It specifies CASIRTGGGADTQYF. The full variable domain, its missing parts supplied by reference TRBV7-2 and TRBJ2-3, is GAGVSQSPSNKVTEKGKDVELRCDPISGHTALYWYRQSLGQGLEFLIYFQGNSAPDKSGLPSDRFSAERTGGSVSTLTIQRTQQEDSAVYLCASIRTGGGADTQYFGPGTRLTVL.

This clonotype has only a few counts. CDR3 amino acids: CASSLPPRASSGNTIYF. The CDR3 DNA follows: TGTGCCAGCAGCTTACCGCCCCGGGCTTCGTCTGGAAACACCATATATTTT. The chain joins TRBV7-2 to TRBJ1-3; D gene uncertain. The length of the CDR3 is 17 residues. V was shortened by 2 bases and J by 1 base, with 15 bases between the two germline ends. Germline-derived CDR1 and CDR2 are SGHTA and FQGNSA.

This clonotype was seen only once. J is TRBJ2-1 and V is TRBV19; the D call may be TRBD1 or TRBD2 (5 bases each). There are 16 residues in the CDR3. V lost 6 bases and J 8 bases, leaving 23 bases between the germline ends. Germline assignment: CDR1 LNHDA and CDR2 SQIVND (reference sequence). The CDR3 DNA follows: TGTGCCAGTAGACTCGTGAGGGGTGGGGTTTTGTATGAGCAGTTCTTC. This translates into CASRLVRGGVLYEQFF.

This clonotype was seen a handful of times. The chain is built from TRBV6-1 and TRBJ2-2, with TRBD2 matching over 13 bases. This CDR3 spans 17 amino acids. Germline V gives CDR1 MNHNS, CDR2 SASEGT. V lost 6 bases to trimming and J lost 0 bases; unmatched junction nucleotides: 4. The CDR3 nucleotides read TGTGCCAGCAGACCCGGGACTAGCGGGACGAACACCGGGGAGCTGTTTTTT. Translation gives CASRPGTSGTNTGELFF.

The chain employs TRBV5-6 and TRBJ2-7; 7 bases line up with TRBD1. J was trimmed by 2 bases and V by 4 bases; bases with no gene match: 6. The CDR3 extends over 14 amino acids. The germline gives CDR1 SGHDT, CDR2 YYEEEE. CDR3 in amino acids: CASSTTGMAYEQYF. The CDR3 DNA reads TGTGCCAGCAGCACGACAGGGATGGCCTACGAGCAGTACTTC.

This clonotype occurred many times. The V and J genes are TRBV7-2 and TRBJ1-5, with D tentatively TRBD1 (6 bases). The ends were cut back, 1 base at V and 1 base at J, with 11 bases in the middle. Looked up from germline, CDR1 is SGHTA and CDR2 is FQGNSA. The length of the CDR3 is 16 residues. CDR3 sequence reads: CASSLDAGASNQPQHF. The CDR3 bases are TGTGCCAGCAGCTTAGATGCGGGGGCAAGCAATCAGCCCCAGCATTTT.